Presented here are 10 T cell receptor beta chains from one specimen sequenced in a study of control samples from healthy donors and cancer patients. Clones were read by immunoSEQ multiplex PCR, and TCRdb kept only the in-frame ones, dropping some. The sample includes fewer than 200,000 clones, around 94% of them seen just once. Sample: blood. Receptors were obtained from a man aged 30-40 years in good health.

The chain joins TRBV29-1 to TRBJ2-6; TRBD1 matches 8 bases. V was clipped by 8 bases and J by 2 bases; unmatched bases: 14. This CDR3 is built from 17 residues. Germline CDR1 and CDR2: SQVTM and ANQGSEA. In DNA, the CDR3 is TGCAGCACCGGAGAACGGACAGGGAACACTGGGGCCAACGTCCTGACTTTC. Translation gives CSTGERTGNTGANVLTF. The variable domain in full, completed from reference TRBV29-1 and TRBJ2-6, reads SAVISQKPSRDICQRGTSLTIQCQVDSQVTMMFWYRQQPGQSLTLIATANQGSEATYESGFVIDKFPISRPNLTFSTLTVSNMSPEDSSIYLCSTGERTGNTGANVLTFGAGSRLTVL.

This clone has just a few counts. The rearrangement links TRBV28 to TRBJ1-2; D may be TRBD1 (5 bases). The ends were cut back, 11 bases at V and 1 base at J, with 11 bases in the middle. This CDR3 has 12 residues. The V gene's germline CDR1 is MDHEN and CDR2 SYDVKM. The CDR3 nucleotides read TGTGCCTCGGCGGGGGATAACTATGGCTACACCTTC. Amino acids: CASAGDNYGYTF.

The CDR3 nucleotides are TGCAGCGGGTGGACTAGCGGGGGGGCTCACACAGATACGCAGTATTTT. Translated, it gives CSGWTSGGAHTDTQYF. J is TRBJ2-3 and V is TRBV29-1, with TRBD2 matching over 15 bases. V dropped 7 bases and J dropped 2; count of bases not matched to a gene: 7. The CDR3 extends over 16 amino acids. The germline V gene encodes CDR1 SQVTM and CDR2 ANQGSEA.

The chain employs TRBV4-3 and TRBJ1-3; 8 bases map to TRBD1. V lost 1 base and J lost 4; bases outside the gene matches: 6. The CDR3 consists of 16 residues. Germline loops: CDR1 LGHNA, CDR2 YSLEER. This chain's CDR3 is CASSQVQGARGNTIYF. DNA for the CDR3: TGCGCCAGCAGCCAAGTCCAGGGGGCAAGGGGAAACACCATATATTTT.

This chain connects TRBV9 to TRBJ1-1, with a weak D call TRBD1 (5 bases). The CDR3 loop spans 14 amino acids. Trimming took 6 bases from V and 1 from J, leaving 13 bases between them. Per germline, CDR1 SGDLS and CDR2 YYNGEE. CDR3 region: CASNREGANTEAFF. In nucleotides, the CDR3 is TGTGCCAGCAACCGGGAAGGGGCGAACACTGAAGCTTTCTTT.

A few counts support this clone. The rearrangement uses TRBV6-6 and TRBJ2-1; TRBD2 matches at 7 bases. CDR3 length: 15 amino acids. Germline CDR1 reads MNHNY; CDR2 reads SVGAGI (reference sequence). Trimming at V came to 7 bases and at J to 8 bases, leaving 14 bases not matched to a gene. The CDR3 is CASTFLGLVQDEQFF. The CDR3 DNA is TGTGCCAGCACCTTTTTAGGACTAGTACAGGATGAGCAGTTCTTC.

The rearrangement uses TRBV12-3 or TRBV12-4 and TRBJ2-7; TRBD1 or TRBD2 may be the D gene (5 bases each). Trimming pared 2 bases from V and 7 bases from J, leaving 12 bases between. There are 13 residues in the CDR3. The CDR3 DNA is TGTGCCAGCAGTTTAAGGGGATCGGGGGAGCAGTACTTC. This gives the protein CASSLRGSGEQYF.

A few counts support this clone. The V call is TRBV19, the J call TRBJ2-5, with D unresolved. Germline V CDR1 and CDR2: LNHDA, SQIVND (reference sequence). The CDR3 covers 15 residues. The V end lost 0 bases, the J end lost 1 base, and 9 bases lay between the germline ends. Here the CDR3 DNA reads TGTGCCAGTAGTATAGATCGGGCCGTCCAAGAGACCCAGTACTTC. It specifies CASSIDRAVQETQYF.

This chain's CDR3 is CASRKTGAEAFF. The CDR3 nucleotides are TGTGCCAGCAGGAAGACGGGGGCTGAAGCTTTCTTT. V gene TRBV6-5 combines with J gene TRBJ1-1, with TRBD1 as a possible D gene (5 bases). V lost 6 bases and J 6 bases, leaving 11 bases between the germline ends. Germline V gene sequence: CDR1 MNHEY, CDR2 SVGAGI. The CDR3 extends over 12 amino acids.

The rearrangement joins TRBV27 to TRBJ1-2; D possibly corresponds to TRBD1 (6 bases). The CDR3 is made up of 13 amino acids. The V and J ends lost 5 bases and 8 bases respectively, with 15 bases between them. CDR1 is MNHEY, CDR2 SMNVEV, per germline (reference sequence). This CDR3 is CASSLLGADGYTF. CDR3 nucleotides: TGTGCCAGCAGTCTTCTGGGGGCTGACGGCTACACCTTC.